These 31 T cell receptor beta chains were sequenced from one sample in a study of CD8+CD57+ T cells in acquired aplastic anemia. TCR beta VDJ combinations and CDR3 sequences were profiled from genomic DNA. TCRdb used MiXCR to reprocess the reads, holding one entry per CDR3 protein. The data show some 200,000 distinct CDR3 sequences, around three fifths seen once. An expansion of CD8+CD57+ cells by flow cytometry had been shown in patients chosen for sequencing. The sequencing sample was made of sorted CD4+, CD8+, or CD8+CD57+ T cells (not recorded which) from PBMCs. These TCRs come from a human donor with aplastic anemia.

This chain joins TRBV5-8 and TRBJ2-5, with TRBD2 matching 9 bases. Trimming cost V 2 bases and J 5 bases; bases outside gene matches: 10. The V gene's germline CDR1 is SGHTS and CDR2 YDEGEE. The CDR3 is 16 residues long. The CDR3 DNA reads TGTGCCAGCAGCTTAAGGGTAGCGGGAGTCACGGAGACCCAGTACTTC. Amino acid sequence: CASSLRVAGVTETQYF.

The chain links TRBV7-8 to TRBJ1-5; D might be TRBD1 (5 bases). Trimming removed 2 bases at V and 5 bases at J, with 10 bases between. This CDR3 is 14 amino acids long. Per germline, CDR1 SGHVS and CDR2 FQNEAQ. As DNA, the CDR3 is TGTGCCAGCAGCTTAAGGGAGGGGTATCAGCCCCAGCATTTT. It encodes CASSLREGYQPQHF.

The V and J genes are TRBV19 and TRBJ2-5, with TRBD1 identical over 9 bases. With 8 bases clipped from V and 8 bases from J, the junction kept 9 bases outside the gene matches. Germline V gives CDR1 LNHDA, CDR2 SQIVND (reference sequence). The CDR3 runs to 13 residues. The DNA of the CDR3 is TGTGCCAGTTCCTGGACAGGGGCGGAAACCCAGTACTTC. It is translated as CASSWTGAETQYF.

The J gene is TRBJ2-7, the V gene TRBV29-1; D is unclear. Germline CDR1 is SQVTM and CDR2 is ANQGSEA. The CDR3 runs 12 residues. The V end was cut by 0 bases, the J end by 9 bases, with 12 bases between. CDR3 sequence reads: CSVEEVSMGQYF. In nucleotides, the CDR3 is TGCAGCGTTGAAGAAGTCAGTATGGGGCAGTACTTC.

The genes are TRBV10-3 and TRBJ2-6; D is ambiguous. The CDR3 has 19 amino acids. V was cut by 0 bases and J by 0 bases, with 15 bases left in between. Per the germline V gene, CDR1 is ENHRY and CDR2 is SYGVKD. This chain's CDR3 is CAISESIHGRSSGANVLTF. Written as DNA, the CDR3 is TGTGCCATCAGTGAGTCGATACATGGCCGGAGCTCTGGGGCCAACGTCCTGACTTTC.

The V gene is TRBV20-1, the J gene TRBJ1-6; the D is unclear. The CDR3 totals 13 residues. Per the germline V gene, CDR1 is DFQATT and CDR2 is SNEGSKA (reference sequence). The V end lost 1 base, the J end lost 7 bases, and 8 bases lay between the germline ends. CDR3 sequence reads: CSARGMENSPLHF. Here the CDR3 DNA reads TGCAGTGCTAGAGGGATGGAGAATTCACCCCTCCACTTT.

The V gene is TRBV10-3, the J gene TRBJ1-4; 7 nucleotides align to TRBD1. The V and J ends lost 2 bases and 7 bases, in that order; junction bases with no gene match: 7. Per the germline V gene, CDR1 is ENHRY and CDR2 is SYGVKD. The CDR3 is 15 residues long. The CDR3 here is CAISEGTARREKLFF. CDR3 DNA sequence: TGTGCCATCAGTGAGGGGACAGCTAGGCGTGAAAAACTGTTTTTT.

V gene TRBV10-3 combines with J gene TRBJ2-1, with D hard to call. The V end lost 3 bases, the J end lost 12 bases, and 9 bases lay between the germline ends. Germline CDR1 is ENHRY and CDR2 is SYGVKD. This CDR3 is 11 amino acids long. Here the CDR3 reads CAISDTRSQFF. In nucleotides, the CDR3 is TGTGCCATCAGTGACACCAGGTCGCAGTTCTTC.

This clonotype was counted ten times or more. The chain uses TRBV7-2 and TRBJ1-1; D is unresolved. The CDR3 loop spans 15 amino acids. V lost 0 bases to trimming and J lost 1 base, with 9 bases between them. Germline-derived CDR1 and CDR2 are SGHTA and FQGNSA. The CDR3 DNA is TGTGCCAGCAGCTTAGCGCGACACCCGAACACTGAAGCTTTCTTT. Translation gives CASSLARHPNTEAFF.

CDR3 protein: CASSLGVRGGPYEQYF. The CDR3, as DNA: TGTGCCAGCAGCTTAGGAGTACGGGGGGGGCCCTACGAGCAGTACTTC. The V and J genes are TRBV7-9 and TRBJ2-7; the match to TRBD2 covers 8 bases. Germline V CDR1 and CDR2: SEHNR, FQNEAQ (reference sequence). The CDR3 covers 16 residues. V dropped 1 base and J dropped 2; count of bases not matched to a gene: 7. The full variable domain, with the rest looked up from reference TRBV7-9 and TRBJ2-7, is DTGVSQNPRHKITKRGQNVTFRCDPISEHNRLYWYRQTLGQGPEFLTYFQNEAQLEKSRLLSDRFSAERPKGSFSTLEIQRTEQGDSAMYLCASSLGVRGGPYEQYFGPGTRLTVT.

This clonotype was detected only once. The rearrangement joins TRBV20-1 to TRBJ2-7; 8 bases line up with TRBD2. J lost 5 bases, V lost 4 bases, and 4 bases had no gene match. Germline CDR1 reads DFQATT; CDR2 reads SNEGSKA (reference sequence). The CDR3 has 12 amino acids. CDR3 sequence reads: CSATGGNDEQYF. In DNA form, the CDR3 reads TGCAGTGCTACGGGAGGGAACGACGAGCAGTACTTC.

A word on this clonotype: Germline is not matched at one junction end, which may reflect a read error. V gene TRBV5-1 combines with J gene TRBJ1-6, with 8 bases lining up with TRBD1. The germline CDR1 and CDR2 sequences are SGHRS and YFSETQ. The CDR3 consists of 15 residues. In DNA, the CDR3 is TGTGCCAGCAACTTTGGGGGACAGGCTAATTCACCCCTCCACTTT. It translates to CASNFGGQANSPLHF. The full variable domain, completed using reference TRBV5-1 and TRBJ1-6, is KAGVTQTPRYLIKTRGQQVTLSCSPISGHRSVSWYQQTPGQGLQFLFEYFSETQRNKGNFPGRFSGRQFSNSRSEMNVSTLELGDSALYLCASNFGGQANSPLHFGNGTRLTVT.

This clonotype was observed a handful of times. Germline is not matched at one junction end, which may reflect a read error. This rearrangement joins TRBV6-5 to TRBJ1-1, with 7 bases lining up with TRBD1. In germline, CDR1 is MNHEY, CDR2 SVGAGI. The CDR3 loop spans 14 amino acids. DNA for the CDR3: TGTGCCAGCAGTCCAGGGGGGGCGAACACCGAAGCTTTCTTT. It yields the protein CASSPGGANTEAFF.

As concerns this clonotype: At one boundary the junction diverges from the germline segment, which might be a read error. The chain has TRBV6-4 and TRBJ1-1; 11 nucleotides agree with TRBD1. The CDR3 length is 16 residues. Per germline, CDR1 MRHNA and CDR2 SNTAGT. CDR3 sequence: CASSETGQGASTEAFF. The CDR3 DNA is TGTGCCAGCAGTGAGACCGGACAGGGGGCGAGCACTGAGGCTTTCTTT.

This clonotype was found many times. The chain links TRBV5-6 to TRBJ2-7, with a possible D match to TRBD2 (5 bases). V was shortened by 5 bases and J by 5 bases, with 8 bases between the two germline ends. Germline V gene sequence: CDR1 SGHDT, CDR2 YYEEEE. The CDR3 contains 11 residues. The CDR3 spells CASSVGDEQYF. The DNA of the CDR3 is TGTGCCAGCAGTGTCGGGGACGAGCAGTACTTC.

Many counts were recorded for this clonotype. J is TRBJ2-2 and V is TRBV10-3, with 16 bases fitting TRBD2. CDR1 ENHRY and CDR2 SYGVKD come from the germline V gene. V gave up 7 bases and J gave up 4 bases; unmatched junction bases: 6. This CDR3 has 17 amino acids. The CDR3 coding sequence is TGTGCCATCACTGGGACTAGCGGGGGGGCCGGCACCGGGGAGCTGTTTTTT. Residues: CAITGTSGGAGTGELFF.

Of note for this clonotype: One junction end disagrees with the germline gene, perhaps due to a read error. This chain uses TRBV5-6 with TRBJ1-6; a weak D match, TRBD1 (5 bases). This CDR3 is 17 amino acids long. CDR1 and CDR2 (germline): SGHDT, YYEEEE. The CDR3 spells CASSLAWNTGIASPLYF. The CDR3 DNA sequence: TGTGCCAGCAGCTTGGCCTGGAACACAGGAATCGCGTCACCCCTCTACTTT.

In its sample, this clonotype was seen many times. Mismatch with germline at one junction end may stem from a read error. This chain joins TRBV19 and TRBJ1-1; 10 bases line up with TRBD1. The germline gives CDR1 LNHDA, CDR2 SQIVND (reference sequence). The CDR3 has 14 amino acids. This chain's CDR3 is CASSIASGQGIWGF. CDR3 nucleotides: TGTGCCAGTAGTATAGCTTCGGGACAGGGGATTTGGGGCTTT.

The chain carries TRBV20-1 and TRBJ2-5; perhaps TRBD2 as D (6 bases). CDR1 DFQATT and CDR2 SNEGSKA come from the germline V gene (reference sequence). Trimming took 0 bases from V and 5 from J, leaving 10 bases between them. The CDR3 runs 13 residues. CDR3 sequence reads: CSARDRGMETQYF. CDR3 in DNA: TGCAGTGCTAGAGACCGCGGGATGGAGACCCAGTACTTC.

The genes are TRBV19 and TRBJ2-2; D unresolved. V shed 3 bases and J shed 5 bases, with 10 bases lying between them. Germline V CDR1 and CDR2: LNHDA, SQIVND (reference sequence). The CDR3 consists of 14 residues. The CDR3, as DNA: TGTGCCAGTAGTATTGTGGGATCGACCGGGGAGCTGTTTTTT. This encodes CASSIVGSTGELFF.

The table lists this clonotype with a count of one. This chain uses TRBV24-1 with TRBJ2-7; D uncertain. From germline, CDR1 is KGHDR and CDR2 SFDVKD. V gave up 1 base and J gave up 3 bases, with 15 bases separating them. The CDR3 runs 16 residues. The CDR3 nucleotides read TGTGCCACCAGTGATTTTCCGGAATTGGGGTTCTACGAGCAGTACTTC. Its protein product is CATSDFPELGFYEQYF.

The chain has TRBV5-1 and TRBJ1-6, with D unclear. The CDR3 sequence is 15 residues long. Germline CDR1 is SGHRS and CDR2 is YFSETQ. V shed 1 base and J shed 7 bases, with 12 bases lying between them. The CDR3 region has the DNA TGCGCCAGCAGCTTGAATTGGGGAAGAAATTCACCCCTCCACTTT. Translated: CASSLNWGRNSPLHF. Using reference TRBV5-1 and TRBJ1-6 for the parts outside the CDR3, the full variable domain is KAGVTQTPRYLIKTRGQQVTLSCSPISGHRSVSWYQQTPGQGLQFLFEYFSETQRNKGNFPGRFSGRQFSNSRSEMNVSTLELGDSALYLCASSLNWGRNSPLHFGNGTRLTVT.

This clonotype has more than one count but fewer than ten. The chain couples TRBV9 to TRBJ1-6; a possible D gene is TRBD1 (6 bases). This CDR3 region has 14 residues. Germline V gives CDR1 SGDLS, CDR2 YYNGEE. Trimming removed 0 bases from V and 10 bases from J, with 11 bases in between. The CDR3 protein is CASSVVQGSSPLHF. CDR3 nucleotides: TGTGCCAGCAGCGTAGTGCAGGGGAGCTCACCCCTCCACTTT.

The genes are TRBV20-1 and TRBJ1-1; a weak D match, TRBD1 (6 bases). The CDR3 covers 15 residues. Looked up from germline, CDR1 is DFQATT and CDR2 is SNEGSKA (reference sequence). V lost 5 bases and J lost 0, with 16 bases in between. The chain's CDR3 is CSAGATGGLNTEAFF. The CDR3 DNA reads TGCAGTGCTGGCGCCACGGGGGGGCTGAACACTGAAGCTTTCTTT.

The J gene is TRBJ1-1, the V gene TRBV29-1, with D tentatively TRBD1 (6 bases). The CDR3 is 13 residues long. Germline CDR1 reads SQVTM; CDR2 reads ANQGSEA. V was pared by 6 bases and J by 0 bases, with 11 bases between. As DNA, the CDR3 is TGCAGCGTCCATTCAGGGGTGAACACTGAAGCTTTCTTT. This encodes CSVHSGVNTEAFF.

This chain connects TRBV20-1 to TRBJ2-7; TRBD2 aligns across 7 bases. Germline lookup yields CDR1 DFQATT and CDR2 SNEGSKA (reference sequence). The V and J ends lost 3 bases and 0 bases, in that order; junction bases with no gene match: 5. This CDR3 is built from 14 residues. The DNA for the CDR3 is TGCAGTGCTAGGCGGGGGACCTCCTCCTACGAGCAGTACTTC. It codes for CSARRGTSSYEQYF.

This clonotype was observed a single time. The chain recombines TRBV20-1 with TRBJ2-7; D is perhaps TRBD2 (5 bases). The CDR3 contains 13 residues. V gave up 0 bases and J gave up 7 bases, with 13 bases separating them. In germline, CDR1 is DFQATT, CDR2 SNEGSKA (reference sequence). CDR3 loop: CSARDVGVGEQYF. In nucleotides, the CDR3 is TGCAGTGCTAGAGATGTGGGAGTGGGTGAGCAGTACTTC.

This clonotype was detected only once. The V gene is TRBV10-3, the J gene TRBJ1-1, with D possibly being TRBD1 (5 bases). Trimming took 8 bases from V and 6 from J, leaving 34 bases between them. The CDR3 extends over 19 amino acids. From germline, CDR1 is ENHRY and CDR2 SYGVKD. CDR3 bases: TGTGCCATCCATCCAGGCCGAGGGGAAGGGCTCCCAAATCCAGCTGAAGCTTTCTTT. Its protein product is CAIHPGRGEGLPNPAEAFF.

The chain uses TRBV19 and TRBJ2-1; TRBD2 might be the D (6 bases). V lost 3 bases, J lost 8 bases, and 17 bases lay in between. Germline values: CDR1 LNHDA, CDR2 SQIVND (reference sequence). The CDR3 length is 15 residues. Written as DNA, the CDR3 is TGTGCCAGTAGTATCGGGAACGGGGGTTTCTATGAGCAGTTCTTC. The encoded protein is CASSIGNGGFYEQFF.

The CDR3 here is CATSREREGGTEAFF. Here the CDR3 DNA reads TGTGCCACCAGCAGAGAAAGGGAGGGGGGCACTGAAGCTTTCTTT. The chain couples TRBV15 to TRBJ1-1; possibly TRBD1 for D (6 bases). Looked up from germline, CDR1 is LNHNV and CDR2 is YYDKDF (reference sequence). This CDR3 has 15 residues. Trimming took off 0 bases at V and 4 bases at J, with 12 bases between the two ends.

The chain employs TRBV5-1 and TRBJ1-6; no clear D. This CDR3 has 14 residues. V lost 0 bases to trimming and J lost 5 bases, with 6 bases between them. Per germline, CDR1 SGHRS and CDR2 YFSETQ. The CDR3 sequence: CASSLAAHNSPLHF. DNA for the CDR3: TGCGCCAGCAGCTTGGCAGCCCATAATTCACCCCTCCACTTT.